The clone carrying this T cell receptor beta chain is a singleton in its sample. Its antigen remains unidentified. The assay ran at deep level. The method was immunoSEQ multiplex PCR; TCRdb's version includes in-frame clones alone and lacks a portion of them. The table has 850,000 to 1,200,000 clones, roughly 80% seen once. This sample was taken from a study of shared clonotypes between healthy human individuals. General study points: Compared with memory subsets, naive subsets generally had larger estimated richness. Of the naive CD4 clonotypes, roughly 5% were shared across several donors.

Germline CDR1 SGDLS, CDR2 YYNGEE. Trimming at V came to 0 bases and at J to 1 base, leaving 3 bases not matched to a gene. CDR3 size: 17 residues. Splitting of CD4+ cells produced CD45RA+ naive and CD45RA-negative memory subsets. This rearrangement joins TRBV9 to TRBJ2-5; 13 bases are shared with TRBD2. This sequence originates from a man younger than 35 in good health. Sequenced input: memory CD4+ T cells sorted from blood. The subset here: CD45RA-negative fraction. The CDR3 spells CASSVGLAGGPQETQYF. Here the CDR3 DNA reads TGTGCCAGCAGCGTAGGACTAGCGGGGGGTCCCCAAGAGACCCAGTACTTC.